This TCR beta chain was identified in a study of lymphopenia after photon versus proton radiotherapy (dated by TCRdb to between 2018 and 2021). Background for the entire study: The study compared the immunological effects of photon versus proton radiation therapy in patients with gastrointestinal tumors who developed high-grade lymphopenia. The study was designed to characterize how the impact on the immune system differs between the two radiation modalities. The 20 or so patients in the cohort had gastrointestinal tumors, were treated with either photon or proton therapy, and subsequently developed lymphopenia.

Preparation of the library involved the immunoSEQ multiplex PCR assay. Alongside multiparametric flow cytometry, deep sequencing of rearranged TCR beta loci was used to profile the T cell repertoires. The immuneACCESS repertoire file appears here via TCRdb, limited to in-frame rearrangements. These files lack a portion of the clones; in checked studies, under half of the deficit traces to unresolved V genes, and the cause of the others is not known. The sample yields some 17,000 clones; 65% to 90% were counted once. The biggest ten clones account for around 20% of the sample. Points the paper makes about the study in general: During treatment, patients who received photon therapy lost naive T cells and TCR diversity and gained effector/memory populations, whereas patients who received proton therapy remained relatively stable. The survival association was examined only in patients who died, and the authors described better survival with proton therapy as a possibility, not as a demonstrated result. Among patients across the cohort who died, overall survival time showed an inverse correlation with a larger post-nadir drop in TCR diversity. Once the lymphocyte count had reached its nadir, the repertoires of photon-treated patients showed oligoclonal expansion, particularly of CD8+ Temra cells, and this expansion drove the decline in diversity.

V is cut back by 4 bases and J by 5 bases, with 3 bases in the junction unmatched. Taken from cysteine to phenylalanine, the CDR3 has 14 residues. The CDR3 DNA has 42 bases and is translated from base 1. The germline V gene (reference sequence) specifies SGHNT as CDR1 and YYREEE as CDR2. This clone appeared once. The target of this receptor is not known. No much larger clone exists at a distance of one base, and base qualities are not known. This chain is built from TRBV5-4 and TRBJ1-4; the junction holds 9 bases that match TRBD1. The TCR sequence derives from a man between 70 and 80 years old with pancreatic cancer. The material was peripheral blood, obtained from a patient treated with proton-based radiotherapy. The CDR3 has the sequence CASSLDRGNEKLFF. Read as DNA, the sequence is TGTGCCAGCAGCCTGGACAGGGGAAATGAAAAACTGTTTTTT.